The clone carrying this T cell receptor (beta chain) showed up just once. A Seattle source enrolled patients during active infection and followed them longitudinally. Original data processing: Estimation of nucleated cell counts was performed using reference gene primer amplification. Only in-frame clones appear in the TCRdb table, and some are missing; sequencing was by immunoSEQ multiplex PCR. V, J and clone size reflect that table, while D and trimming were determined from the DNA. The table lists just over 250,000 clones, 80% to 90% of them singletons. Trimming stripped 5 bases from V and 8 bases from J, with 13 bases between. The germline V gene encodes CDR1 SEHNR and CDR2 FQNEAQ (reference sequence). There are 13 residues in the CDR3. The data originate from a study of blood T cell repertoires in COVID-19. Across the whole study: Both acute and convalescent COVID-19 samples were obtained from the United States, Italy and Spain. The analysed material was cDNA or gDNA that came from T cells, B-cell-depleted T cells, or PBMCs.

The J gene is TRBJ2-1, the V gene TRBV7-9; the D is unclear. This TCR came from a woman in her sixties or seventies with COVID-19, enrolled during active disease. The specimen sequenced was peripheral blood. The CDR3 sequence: CASSVQNFDEQFF. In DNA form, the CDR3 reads TGTGCCAGCAGCGTACAGAATTTCGATGAGCAGTTCTTC.